These 2 T cell receptor beta chains were sequenced from one sample in a study of cytomegalovirus exposure and HLA in healthy donors. Vbeta (60) and Jbeta (13) primers were used in the PCR. The protocol was immunoSEQ multiplex PCR, while the TCRdb copy is restricted to in-frame clones and leaves out a portion. The sample lists about 180,000 clones; just under 80% were seen once. The specimen sequenced was PBMCs. The source is a woman aged 45-60 years in good health and CMV-seropositive.

This chain connects TRBV7-9 to TRBJ1-2; TRBD1 might be the D (6 bases). Trimming shortened V by 1 base and J by 7 bases, and 13 bases separated the two germline ends. CDR1 is SEHNR, CDR2 FQNEAQ, per germline (reference sequence). The CDR3 spans 14 residues. The CDR3 nucleotides are TGTGCCAGCAGCTTAGGGTCAGGGGCTGGTGGCTACACCTTC. Amino acids: CASSLGSGAGGYTF.

The chain has TRBV27 and TRBJ2-1, with a tentative D call TRBD1 (6 bases). Germline lookup yields CDR1 MNHEY and CDR2 SMNVEV (reference sequence). Trimming removed 5 bases at V and 14 bases at J, with 16 bases between. This CDR3 is built from 12 residues. CDR3 sequence: CASSPTGKFEFF. The CDR3 DNA reads TGTGCCAGCAGTCCTACAGGGAAATTCGAGTTCTTC.